This entry concerns a single T cell receptor (beta chain). This CDR3 contains 15 residues. Looked up from germline, CDR1 is SGHKS and CDR2 is YYEKEE (reference sequence). V lost 4 bases to trimming and J lost 7 bases; unmatched junction nucleotides: 11. The data were taken from a study of blood T cell repertoires in COVID-19. Study overall: COVID-19 samples collected from the United States, Italy and Spain covered acute and convalescent phases. PBMCs, B-cell-depleted T cells, or T cells were the source of the cDNA or gDNA that made up the material.

Per the original methods: Amplifying reference gene primers gave estimates of nucleated cell counts. Some clones are missing from TCRdb's copy, which holds only in-frame ones; the method was immunoSEQ multiplex PCR. V, J and clone size were drawn from that table, and D and trimming were deduced from the DNA. The table lists around 110,000 clones, about 79% of them singletons. The sequence came from a woman in her 70s with acute or convalescent COVID-19. The chain is built from TRBV5-5 and TRBJ2-1; 7 bases are shared with TRBD2. Material: peripheral blood. CDR3 residues: CASSPERGSGNEQFF. CDR3 coding DNA: TGTGCCAGCAGCCCAGAGCGGGGTTCGGGGAATGAGCAGTTCTTC.